Each of the 28 T cell receptor beta chains below was sequenced from the same sample in a study of shared clonotypes between healthy human individuals. Data came from immunoSEQ multiplex PCR; TCRdb stores just in-frame clones and leaves some out. Of approximately 2,000,000 clones in the sample, 85% to 95% are singletons; the top ten hold 0.37%. Sequenced: naive CD4+ T cells from PBMCs. The subset is: CD45RA+ positively selected. The receptors originated from a man aged 18 to 29 in good health. Some clones in this sample may be carry-over from other donors' samples.

V is TRBV5-1 and J is TRBJ2-3, with D perhaps matching TRBD1 or TRBD2 (5 bases each). Trimming stripped 3 bases from V and 0 bases from J, with 20 bases between. This CDR3 spans 18 amino acids. Germline CDR1 is SGHRS and CDR2 is YFSETQ. Here the CDR3 reads CASSSPPGYGTSTDTQYF. DNA for the CDR3: TGCGCCAGCAGCTCCCCCCCCGGGTACGGGACGAGCACAGATACGCAGTATTTT.

J is TRBJ1-1 and V is TRBV19, with unresolved D. Deletions cut 6 bases from V and 4 bases from J, with 15 bases between. The length of the CDR3 is 14 residues. Germline-derived CDR1 and CDR2 are LNHDA and SQIVND (reference sequence). The CDR3 region is CASRPAGVITEAFF. CDR3 bases: TGTGCCAGTAGACCCGCCGGGGTCATCACTGAAGCTTTCTTT.

V gene TRBV28 combines with J gene TRBJ2-7, with 11 positions matching TRBD2. Germline V lookup: CDR1 MDHEN, CDR2 SYDVKM. The CDR3 spans 17 residues. Trimming took 6 bases from V and 2 from J; bases not matched to a gene: 12. The CDR3 loop is CASRASTSGSTTYEQYF. The CDR3 coding sequence is TGTGCCAGCAGGGCGAGTACTAGCGGGAGTACCACCTACGAGCAGTACTTC.

This chain connects TRBV27 to TRBJ2-7, with TRBD2 identical over 15 bases. The CDR3 covers 17 residues. V gave up 8 bases and J gave up 6 bases; unmatched junction bases: 14. Germline V gives CDR1 MNHEY, CDR2 SMNVEV (reference sequence). CDR3 loop: CASRSAPGLAGGVEQYF. CDR3 sequence (DNA): TGTGCCAGCCGATCCGCTCCGGGACTAGCGGGAGGAGTCGAGCAGTACTTC.

J is TRBJ2-7 and V is TRBV7-8, with D maybe TRBD1 (5 bases). The V and J ends lost 3 bases and 4 bases respectively, with 16 bases between them. This CDR3 is built from 15 residues. Germline V gene data show CDR1 as SGHVS and CDR2 as FQNEAQ. CDR3 residues: CASSFRTMAEYEQYF. Written as DNA, the CDR3 is TGTGCCAGCAGCTTCAGGACAATGGCCGAATACGAGCAGTACTTC.

CDR3 protein: CASRESEKLFF. CDR3 nucleotides: TGTGCCAGCAGGGAGAGTGAAAAACTGTTTTTT. The rearrangement links TRBV28 to TRBJ1-4; D unclear. Germline CDR1 MDHEN, CDR2 SYDVKM. This CDR3 comprises 11 residues. Trimming stripped 6 bases from V and 7 bases from J, with 6 bases between.

The V and J genes are TRBV30 and TRBJ2-3; the D is unclear. The CDR3 has 15 amino acids. Trimming took 0 bases from V and 2 from J, leaving 12 bases between them. CDR1 is GTSNPN, CDR2 SVGIG, per germline (reference sequence). CDR3 amino acids: CAWSVLGRVTDTQYF. The CDR3 nucleotides are TGTGCCTGGAGTGTACTCGGAAGGGTCACAGATACGCAGTATTTT.

The DNA of the CDR3 is TGTGCCACCAGCAGGGCGGGAGGGATGGAGACCCAGTACTTC. The encoded protein is CATSRAGGMETQYF. This chain joins TRBV15 and TRBJ2-5, with 9 bases matching TRBD2. Germline V CDR1 and CDR2: LNHNV, YYDKDF (reference sequence). The CDR3 length is 14 residues. Trimming took 3 bases from V and 5 from J; bases not matched to a gene: 4.

The chain links TRBV5-1 to TRBJ1-3; D is undetermined. This CDR3 is 18 amino acids long. Between the trimmed V and J ends, which lost 4 bases and 1 base, there was a span of 21 bases. From germline, CDR1 is SGHRS and CDR2 YFSETQ. The CDR3 sequence is CASSRNSGPTASGNTIYF. In nucleotides, the CDR3 is TGCGCCAGCAGCCGCAATTCCGGACCGACGGCATCTGGAAACACCATATATTTT.

The rearrangement joins TRBV9 to TRBJ1-2; maybe TRBD1 (6 bases). V gave up 1 base and J gave up 6 bases, with 13 bases separating them. This CDR3 is 14 amino acids long. Germline values: CDR1 SGDLS, CDR2 YYNGEE. The DNA of the CDR3 is TGTGCCAGCAGCGTATTTGGGGGGCTGAATGGCTACACCTTC. It translates to CASSVFGGLNGYTF.

The chain carries TRBV7-2 and TRBJ2-3; D unclear. Looked up from germline, CDR1 is SGHTA and CDR2 is FQGNSA. The V end was cut by 5 bases, the J end by 2 bases, with 8 bases between. This CDR3 spans 13 amino acids. The CDR3 is CASSQRPTDTQYF. CDR3 DNA: TGTGCCAGCAGCCAGCGCCCCACAGATACGCAGTATTTT.

The chain joins TRBV7-8 to TRBJ2-5; D perhaps matches TRBD2 (5 bases). The CDR3 runs to 14 residues. V was clipped by 5 bases and J by 3 bases, with 13 bases between them. Germline V CDR1 and CDR2: SGHVS, FQNEAQ. CDR3 DNA sequence: TGTGCCAGCAGCCCACCCCCAGCGGAAGAGACCCAGTACTTC. It codes for CASSPPPAEETQYF.

The rearrangement joins TRBV19 to TRBJ2-1; 8 nucleotides align to TRBD2. V trimming: 8 bases; J trimming: 0 bases; junction bases outside the gene matches: 6. CDR1 and CDR2 from the germline V gene are LNHDA and SQIVND (reference sequence). The length of the CDR3 is 15 residues. The CDR3 nucleotides read TGTGCCAGTGTAAAAGCGGGAGCCTCCTACAATGAGCAGTTCTTC. Protein: CASVKAGASYNEQFF.

The CDR3 DNA reads as TGTGCCAGCAGCCCGACAGGGAGTGGGTCCTACAATGAGCAGTTCTTC. It is translated as CASSPTGSGSYNEQFF. This rearrangement joins TRBV11-2 to TRBJ2-1, with TRBD1 matching 7 bases. The V gene end was trimmed by 5 bases and the J gene end by 1 base; junction bases not matched to a gene: 8. The germline V gene encodes CDR1 SGHAT and CDR2 FQNNGV. This CDR3 spans 16 amino acids.

The chain couples TRBV6-1 to TRBJ2-7; perhaps TRBD2 as D (6 bases). The CDR3 totals 14 residues. Deletions cut 10 bases from V and 3 bases from J, with 19 bases between. CDR1 and CDR2 (germline): MNHNS, SASEGT. The CDR3 coding sequence is TGTGCCACCAACTTGGGTAGCGGAATCTACGAGCAGTACTTC. This codes for CATNLGSGIYEQYF.

The genes are TRBV5-1 and TRBJ2-1; the D gene is possibly TRBD2 (5 bases). The V end lost 4 bases, the J end lost 6 bases, and 11 bases lay between the germline ends. The CDR3 loop spans 13 amino acids. Germline assignment: CDR1 SGHRS and CDR2 YFSETQ. The CDR3 nucleotides are TGCGCCAGCAGCCTAAGCGGAGGCAATGAGCAGTTCTTC. This gives the protein CASSLSGGNEQFF.

V and J are TRBV5-1 and TRBJ2-3; no clear D gene. The length of the CDR3 is 14 residues. V lost 1 base and J lost 4, with 10 bases in between. Germline CDR1 reads SGHRS; CDR2 reads YFSETQ. CDR3 loop: CASSLLMSADTQYF. For the CDR3, the DNA is TGCGCCAGCAGCTTGTTGATGAGCGCAGATACGCAGTATTTT. Combining the CDR3 with reference TRBV5-1 and TRBJ2-3 gives the whole variable domain KAGVTQTPRYLIKTRGQQVTLSCSPISGHRSVSWYQQTPGQGLQFLFEYFSETQRNKGNFPGRFSGRQFSNSRSEMNVSTLELGDSALYLCASSLLMSADTQYFGPGTRLTVL.

This clone was seen a single time. The chain joins TRBV30 to TRBJ2-3; 9 bases fit TRBD1. V dropped 5 bases and J dropped 4; count of bases not matched to a gene: 4. This CDR3 region has 13 residues. The germline CDR1 and CDR2 sequences are GTSNPN and SVGIG (reference sequence). The CDR3 sequence: CAWGQGFADTQYF. The CDR3 bases are TGTGCCTGGGGACAGGGGTTTGCAGATACGCAGTATTTT.

The chain carries TRBV18 and TRBJ2-1; D perhaps matches TRBD2 (6 bases). Trimming took off 3 bases at V and 4 bases at J, with 16 bases between the two ends. Germline lookup yields CDR1 KGHSH and CDR2 LQKENI. The CDR3 consists of 16 residues. CDR3 region: CASSPYQSGGYNEQFF. For the CDR3, the DNA is TGTGCCAGCTCACCTTACCAATCTGGGGGGTACAATGAGCAGTTCTTC. The full variable domain, completed using reference TRBV18 and TRBJ2-1, is NAGVMQNPRHLVRRRGQEARLRCSPMKGHSHVYWYRQLPEEGLKFMVYLQKENIIDESGMPKERFSAEFPKEGPSILRIQQVVRGDSAAYFCASSPYQSGGYNEQFFGPGTRLTVL.

This clone has only one observation. V and J are TRBV5-4 and TRBJ1-1; a weak D match, TRBD1 (6 bases). Germline loops: CDR1 SGHNT, CDR2 YYREEE (reference sequence). The CDR3 runs to 13 residues. V gave up 1 base and J gave up 7 bases, with 11 bases separating them. CDR3 sequence reads: CASSLTGKLEAFF. The CDR3 DNA reads TGTGCCAGCAGCTTGACAGGGAAACTTGAAGCTTTCTTT.

V is TRBV7-2 and J is TRBJ2-1, with 7 bases lining up with TRBD2. V gave up 1 base and J gave up 9 bases; unmatched junction bases: 9. In germline, CDR1 is SGHTA, CDR2 FQGNSA. The CDR3 is made up of 15 amino acids. CDR3 nucleotide sequence: TGTGCCAGCAGCTTAGTTATCACTAGCGCTGGTGAGCAGTTCTTC. Protein sequence: CASSLVITSAGEQFF. The variable domain in full, completed from reference TRBV7-2 and TRBJ2-1, reads GAGVSQSPSNKVTEKGKDVELRCDPISGHTALYWYRQSLGQGLEFLIYFQGNSAPDKSGLPSDRFSAERTGGSVSTLTIQRTQQEDSAVYLCASSLVITSAGEQFFGPGTRLTVL.

V is TRBV6-1 and J is TRBJ1-1; D is ambiguous. CDR3 length: 14 amino acids. CDR1 is MNHNS and CDR2 is SASEGT in the germline V gene. Trimming removed 0 bases at V and 0 bases at J, with 5 bases between. The DNA of the CDR3 is TGTGCCAGCAGTGAAGCGAGAATGAACACTGAAGCTTTCTTT. Translated, it gives CASSEARMNTEAFF.

The CDR3 here is CAWSPGTSGRAKYF. Written as DNA, the CDR3 is TGTGCCTGGAGTCCCGGGACTAGCGGGAGGGCTAAGTACTTC. The V call is TRBV30, the J call TRBJ2-7, with 16 bases that match TRBD2. The CDR3 totals 14 residues. V was clipped by 2 bases and J by 11 bases; unmatched bases: 6. Germline V gene data show CDR1 as GTSNPN and CDR2 as SVGIG (reference sequence). The whole variable domain, remainder taken from reference TRBV30 and TRBJ2-7, is SQTIHQWPATLVQPVGSPLSLECTVEGTSNPNLYWYRQAAGRGLQLLFYSVGIGQISSEVPQNLSASRPQDRQFILSSKKLLLSDSGFYLCAWSPGTSGRAKYFGPGTRLTVT.

The chain recombines TRBV5-8 with TRBJ2-7; possible D gene TRBD1, 6 bases. Germline-derived CDR1 and CDR2 are SGHTS and YDEGEE. The CDR3 sequence is 15 residues long. The germline V and J ends were trimmed by 5 bases and 0 bases, with 15 bases remaining between them. CDR3 protein: CASRYRDIYSYEQYF. The CDR3 DNA sequence: TGTGCCAGCAGGTATCGGGACATCTACTCCTACGAGCAGTACTTC.

V gene TRBV4-1 combines with J gene TRBJ2-1; TRBD2 matches at 10 bases. Per germline, CDR1 MGHRA and CDR2 YSYEKL. V was pared by 5 bases and J by 9 bases, with 4 bases of the junction left unmatched. This CDR3 contains 13 residues. CDR3 amino acids: CASSGSGGGEQFF. The CDR3 DNA reads as TGCGCCAGCAGCGGGAGCGGGGGGGGTGAGCAGTTCTTC.

The chain couples TRBV18 to TRBJ2-7; TRBD1 is a possible D gene (6 bases). This CDR3 is 16 amino acids long. Germline loops: CDR1 KGHSH, CDR2 LQKENI. Trimming took 3 bases from V and 3 from J, leaving 18 bases between them. The DNA for the CDR3 is TGTGCCAGCTCACCCTACTCGGGGACAATAAACTACGAGCAGTACTTC. Protein product: CASSPYSGTINYEQYF.

This sequence joins TRBV4-2 and TRBJ2-3; D is tentatively TRBD1 or TRBD2 (5 bases each). CDR1 and CDR2 (germline): LGHNA, YNFKEQ. The CDR3 covers 14 residues. Trimming removed 2 bases at V and 6 bases at J, with 12 bases between. CDR3 sequence reads: CASSQRDGKDTQYF. In DNA form, the CDR3 reads TGTGCCAGCAGCCAAAGGGACGGGAAGGATACGCAGTATTTT.

The chain uses TRBV5-5 and TRBJ1-2; TRBD1 agrees at 7 bases. The CDR3 consists of 13 residues. Germline CDR1 and CDR2: SGHKS and YYEKEE (reference sequence). The trim removed 6 bases at V and 2 bases at J, leaving 4 bases unmatched. For the CDR3, the DNA is TGTGCCAGCATAAGGGGGCTAAACTATGGCTACACCTTC. Encoded protein: CASIRGLNYGYTF.